This section outlines one TCR beta chain sequence together with its context. Assay: immunoSEQ multiplex PCR; the TCRdb copy retains only in-frame clones and omits some. This sample has nearly 350,000 clones, with 91% found just once. The data derive from a study of blood T cell repertoires in COVID-19. Looking at the study overall: Acute and convalescent COVID-19 samples came from the United States, Italy and Spain.

This CDR3 is 16 amino acids long. Trimming removed 3 bases at V and 8 bases at J, with 22 bases between. Looked up from germline, CDR1 is LNHDA and CDR2 is SQIVND (reference sequence). The rearrangement uses TRBV19 and TRBJ1-2; D may be TRBD1 (5 bases). This TCR derives from a woman aged 18-35 years who had recovered from COVID-19. Sequencing was performed on peripheral blood. CDR3 nucleotides: TGTGCCAGTAGTATCGTAGCCGGGGGTGGTTCGGGAGGCTACACCTTC. It codes for CASSIVAGGGSGGYTF.